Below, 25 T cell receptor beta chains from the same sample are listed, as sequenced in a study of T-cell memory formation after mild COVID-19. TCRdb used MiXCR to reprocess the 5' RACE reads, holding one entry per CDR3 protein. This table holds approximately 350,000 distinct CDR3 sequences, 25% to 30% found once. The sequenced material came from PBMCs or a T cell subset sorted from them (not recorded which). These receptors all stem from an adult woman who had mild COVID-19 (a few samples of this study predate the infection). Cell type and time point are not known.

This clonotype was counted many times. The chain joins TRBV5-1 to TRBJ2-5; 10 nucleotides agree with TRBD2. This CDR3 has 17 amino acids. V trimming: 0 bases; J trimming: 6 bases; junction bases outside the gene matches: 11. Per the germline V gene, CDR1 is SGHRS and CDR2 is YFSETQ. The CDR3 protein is CASSLEITSGNAKTQYF. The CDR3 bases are TGCGCCAGCAGCTTGGAAATAACTAGCGGGAACGCGAAGACCCAGTACTTC.

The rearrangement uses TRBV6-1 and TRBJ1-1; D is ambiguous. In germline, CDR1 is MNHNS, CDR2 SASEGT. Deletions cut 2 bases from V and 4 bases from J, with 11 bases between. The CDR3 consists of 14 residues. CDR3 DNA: TGTGCCAGCAGTGAATGGGAGAGTGGCACTGAAGCTTTCTTT. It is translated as CASSEWESGTEAFF.

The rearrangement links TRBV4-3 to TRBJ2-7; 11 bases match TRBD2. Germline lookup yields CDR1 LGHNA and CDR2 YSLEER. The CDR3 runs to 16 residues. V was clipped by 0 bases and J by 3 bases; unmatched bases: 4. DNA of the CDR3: TGCGCCAGCAGCCAAGAGGGAACTAGCGGGAGCTACGAGCAGTACTTC. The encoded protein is CASSQEGTSGSYEQYF.

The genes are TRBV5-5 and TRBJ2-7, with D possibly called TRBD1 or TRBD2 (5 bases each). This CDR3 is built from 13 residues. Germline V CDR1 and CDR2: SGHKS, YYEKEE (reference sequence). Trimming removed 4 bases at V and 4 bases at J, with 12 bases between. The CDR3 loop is CASSSRDAYEQYF. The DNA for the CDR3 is TGTGCCAGCAGCAGCCGGGACGCGTACGAGCAGTACTTC.

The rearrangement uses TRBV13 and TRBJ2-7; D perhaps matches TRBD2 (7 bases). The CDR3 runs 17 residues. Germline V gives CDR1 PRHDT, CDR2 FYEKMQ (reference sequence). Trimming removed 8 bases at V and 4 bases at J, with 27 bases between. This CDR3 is CASSPRSGDTFGYEQYF. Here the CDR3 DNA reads TGTGCCAGCTCACCGCGGAGCGGGGACACTTTCGGATACGAGCAGTACTTC.

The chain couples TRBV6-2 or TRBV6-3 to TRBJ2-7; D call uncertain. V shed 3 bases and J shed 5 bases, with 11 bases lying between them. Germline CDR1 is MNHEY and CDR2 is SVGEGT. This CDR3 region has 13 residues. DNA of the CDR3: TGTGCCAGCAGTTATCGGGTGGCCCACGAGCAGTACTTC. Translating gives CASSYRVAHEQYF.

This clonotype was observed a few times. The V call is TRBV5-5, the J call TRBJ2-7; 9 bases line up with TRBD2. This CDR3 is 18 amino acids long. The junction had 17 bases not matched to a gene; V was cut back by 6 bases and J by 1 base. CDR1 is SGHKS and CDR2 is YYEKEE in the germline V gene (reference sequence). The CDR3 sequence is CASTRQNPGLASSYEQYF. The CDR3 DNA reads TGTGCCAGCACCCGACAGAACCCTGGACTAGCGTCTTCCTACGAGCAGTACTTC.

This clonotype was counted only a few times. DNA for the CDR3: TGTGCCAGCAGACCGACTAGCGGCCTCAGCACAGATACGCAGTATTTT. It encodes CASRPTSGLSTDTQYF. The chain recombines TRBV6-2 or TRBV6-3 with TRBJ2-3; 9 nucleotides agree with TRBD2. The CDR3 loop spans 16 amino acids. Germline V gene data show CDR1 as MNHEY and CDR2 as SVGEGT. With 6 bases clipped from V and 0 bases from J, the junction kept 7 bases outside the gene matches.

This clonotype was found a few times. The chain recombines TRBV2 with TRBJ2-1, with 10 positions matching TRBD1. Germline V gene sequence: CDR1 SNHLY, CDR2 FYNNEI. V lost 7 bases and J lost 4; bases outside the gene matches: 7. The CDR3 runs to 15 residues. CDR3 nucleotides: TGTGCCAGCAACGGGGACAGGGGACCATACAATGAGCAGTTCTTC. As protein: CASNGDRGPYNEQFF.

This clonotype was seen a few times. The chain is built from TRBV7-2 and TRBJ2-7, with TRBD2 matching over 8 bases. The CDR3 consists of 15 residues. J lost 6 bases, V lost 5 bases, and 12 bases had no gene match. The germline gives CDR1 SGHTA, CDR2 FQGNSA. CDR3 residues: CASSPSRAGVGEQYF. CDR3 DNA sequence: TGTGCCAGCAGCCCTTCGAGAGCGGGAGTTGGCGAGCAGTACTTC.

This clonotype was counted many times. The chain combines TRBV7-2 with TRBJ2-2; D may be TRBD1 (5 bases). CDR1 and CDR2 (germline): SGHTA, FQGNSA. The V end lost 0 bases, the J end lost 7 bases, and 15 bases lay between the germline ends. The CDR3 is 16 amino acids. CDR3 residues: CASSLARSGWGGELFF. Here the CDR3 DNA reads TGTGCCAGCAGCTTAGCTCGGTCAGGGTGGGGCGGGGAGCTGTTTTTT.

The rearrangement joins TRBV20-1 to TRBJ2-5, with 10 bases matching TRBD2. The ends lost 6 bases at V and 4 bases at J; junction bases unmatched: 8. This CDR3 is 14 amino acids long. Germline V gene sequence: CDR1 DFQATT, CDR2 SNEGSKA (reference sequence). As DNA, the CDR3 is TGCAGTGCCAAATTAGCGGGAGGAGTAGAGACCCAGTACTTC. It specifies CSAKLAGGVETQYF.

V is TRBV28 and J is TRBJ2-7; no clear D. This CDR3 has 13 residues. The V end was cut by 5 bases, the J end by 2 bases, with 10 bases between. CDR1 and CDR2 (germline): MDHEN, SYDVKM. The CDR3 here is CASSVGPPYEQYF. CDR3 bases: TGTGCCAGCAGTGTCGGGCCTCCCTACGAGCAGTACTTC. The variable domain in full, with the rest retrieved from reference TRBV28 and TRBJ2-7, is DVKVTQSSRYLVKRTGEKVFLECVQDMDHENMFWYRQDPGLGLRLIYFSYDVKMKEKGDIPEGYSVSREKKERFSLILESASTNQTSMYLCASSVGPPYEQYFGPGTRLTVT.

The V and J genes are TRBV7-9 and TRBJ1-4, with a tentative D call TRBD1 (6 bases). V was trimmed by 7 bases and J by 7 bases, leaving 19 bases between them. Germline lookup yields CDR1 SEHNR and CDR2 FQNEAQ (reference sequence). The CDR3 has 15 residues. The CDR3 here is CASTLGGIVGEKLFF. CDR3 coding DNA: TGTGCCAGCACCCTAGGGGGGATTGTCGGTGAAAAACTGTTTTTT.

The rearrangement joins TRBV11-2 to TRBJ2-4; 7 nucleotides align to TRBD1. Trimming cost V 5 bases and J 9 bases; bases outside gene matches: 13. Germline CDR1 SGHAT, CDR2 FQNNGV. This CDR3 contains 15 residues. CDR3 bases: TGTGCCAGCAGCCTACAGCTAGGGACAGTCATCATTCAGTACTTC. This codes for CASSLQLGTVIIQYF.

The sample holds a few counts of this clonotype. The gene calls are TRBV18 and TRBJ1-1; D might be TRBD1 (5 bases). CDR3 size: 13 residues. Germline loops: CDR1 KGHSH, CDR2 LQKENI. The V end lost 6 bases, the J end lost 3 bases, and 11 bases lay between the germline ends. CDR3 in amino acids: CASSAGTDTEAFF. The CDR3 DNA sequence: TGTGCCAGCTCCGCCGGGACCGACACTGAAGCTTTCTTT. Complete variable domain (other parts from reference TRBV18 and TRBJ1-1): NAGVMQNPRHLVRRRGQEARLRCSPMKGHSHVYWYRQLPEEGLKFMVYLQKENIIDESGMPKERFSAEFPKEGPSILRIQQVVRGDSAAYFCASSAGTDTEAFFGQGTRLTVV.

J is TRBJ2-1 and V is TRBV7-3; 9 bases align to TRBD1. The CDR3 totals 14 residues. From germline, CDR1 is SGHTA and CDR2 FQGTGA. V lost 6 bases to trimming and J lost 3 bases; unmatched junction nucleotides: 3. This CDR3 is CASSGTGYYNEQFF. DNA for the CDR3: TGTGCCAGCAGTGGGACAGGGTACTACAATGAGCAGTTCTTC.

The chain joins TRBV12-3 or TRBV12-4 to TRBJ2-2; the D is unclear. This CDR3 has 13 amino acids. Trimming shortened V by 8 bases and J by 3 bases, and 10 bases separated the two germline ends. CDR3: CASVGIYTGELFF. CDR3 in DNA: TGTGCCAGCGTAGGCATTTACACCGGGGAGCTGTTTTTT.

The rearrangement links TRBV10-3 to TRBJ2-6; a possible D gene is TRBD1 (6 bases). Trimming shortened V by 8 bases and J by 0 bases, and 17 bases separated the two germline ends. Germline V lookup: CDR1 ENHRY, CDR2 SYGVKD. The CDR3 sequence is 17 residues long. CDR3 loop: CAIEGGVRASGANVLTF. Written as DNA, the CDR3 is TGTGCCATCGAAGGGGGAGTACGGGCCTCTGGGGCCAACGTCCTGACTTTC.

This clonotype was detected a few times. CDR3 sequence reads: CASSLVQWDRVHTGELFF. The CDR3, as DNA: TGTGCCAGCAGCTTAGTTCAGTGGGACAGGGTTCACACCGGGGAGCTGTTTTTT. J is TRBJ2-2 and V is TRBV11-2; the match to TRBD1 covers 9 bases. The CDR3 extends over 18 amino acids. From germline, CDR1 is SGHAT and CDR2 FQNNGV. With V trimmed by 1 base and J by 3 bases, 9 bases remained unmatched.

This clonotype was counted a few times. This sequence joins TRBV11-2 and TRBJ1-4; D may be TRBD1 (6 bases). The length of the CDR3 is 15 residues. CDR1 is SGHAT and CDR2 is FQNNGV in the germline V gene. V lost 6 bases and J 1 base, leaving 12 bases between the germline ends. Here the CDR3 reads CASSPLGGTNEKLFF. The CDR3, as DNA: TGTGCCAGCAGTCCCCTAGGGGGAACTAATGAAAAACTGTTTTTT.

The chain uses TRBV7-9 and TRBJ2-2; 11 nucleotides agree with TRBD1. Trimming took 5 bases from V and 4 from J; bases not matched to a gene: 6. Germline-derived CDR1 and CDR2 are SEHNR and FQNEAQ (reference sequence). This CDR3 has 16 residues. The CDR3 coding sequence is TGTGCCAGCAGCCCTCGGACAGGGGGCGGCACCGGGGAGCTGTTTTTT. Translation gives CASSPRTGGGTGELFF.

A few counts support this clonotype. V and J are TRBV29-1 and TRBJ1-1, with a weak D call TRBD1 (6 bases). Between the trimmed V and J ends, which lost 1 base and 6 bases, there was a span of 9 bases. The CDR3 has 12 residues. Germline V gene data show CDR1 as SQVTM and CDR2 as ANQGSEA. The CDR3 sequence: CSVEVRGAEAFF. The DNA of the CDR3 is TGCAGCGTTGAAGTCAGGGGCGCTGAAGCTTTCTTT.

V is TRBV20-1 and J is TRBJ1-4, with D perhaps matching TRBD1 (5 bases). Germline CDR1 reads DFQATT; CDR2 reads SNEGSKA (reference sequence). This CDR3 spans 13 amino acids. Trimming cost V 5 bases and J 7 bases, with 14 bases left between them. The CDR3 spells CSASPRAAEKLFF. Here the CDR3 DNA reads TGCAGTGCTTCACCCAGGGCGGCTGAAAAACTGTTTTTT.

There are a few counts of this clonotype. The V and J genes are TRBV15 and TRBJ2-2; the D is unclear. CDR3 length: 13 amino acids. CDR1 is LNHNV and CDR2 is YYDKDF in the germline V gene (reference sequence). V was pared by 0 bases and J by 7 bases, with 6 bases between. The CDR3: CATSRDGVGELFF. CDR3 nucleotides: TGTGCCACCAGCAGAGATGGGGTCGGGGAGCTGTTTTTT.